This TCR beta chain was retrieved from a study of CD8+CD57+ T cells in acquired aplastic anemia. At the level of the study: Average CD4+ read depth in healthy donors was approximately 11 million reads.

CDR3 length: 15 residues. The germline V gene encodes CDR1 SGHTA and CDR2 FQGNSA. Genomic DNA served as template for TCR beta VDJ and CDR3 profiling. MiXCR was run by TCRdb on the reads, yielding one entry per CDR3 protein. The table has some 64,000 distinct CDR3 sequences, around 55% seen once. The V gene is TRBV7-2, the J gene TRBJ2-5; 7 bases agree with TRBD1. Near its end, the DNA agrees better with TRBJ2-7, so the J call may be wrong. The material sequenced was sorted CD4+, CD8+, or CD8+CD57+ T cells (not recorded which) from PBMCs. This sequence originates from a human donor in good health, serving as a control. The CDR3 DNA follows: TGTGCCAGCAGCTCGGGACAGATACTCTCCTACGAGCAGTACTTC. Translating it yields CASSSGQILSYEQYF.